A selection of T cell receptor beta chains follows, all from one sample in a study of control samples from healthy donors and cancer patients. Generated by immunoSEQ multiplex PCR, the TCRdb table keeps only in-frame clones and is missing some. The sample contains about 80,000 clones, over 85% of which appear only once. The sequencing input was blood. The receptor source for this set is a man aged 50-60 years in good health. CDR3s include the opening cysteine and the closing phenylalanine or tryptophan. Fields, in order: J gene, clone size, V gene, D gene, CDR3 DNA, CDR3 protein. A D gene is named only where the DNA matches it firmly. A row's size may be missing; if present it is once, few, many or a size class.

j_gene: TRBJ1-1; abundance: -; v_gene: TRBV6-5; d_gene: -; CDR3nt: TGTGCCAGCAGTCCCCGGGGGAGGAACACTGAAGCTTTCTTT; CDR3aa: CASSPRGRNTEAFF
j_gene: TRBJ2-2; abundance: few; v_gene: TRBV3-1/TRBV3-2; d_gene: -; CDR3nt: TGTGCCAGCAGCCAAGATCAAAACGGGGAGAACACCGGGGAGCTGTTTTTT; CDR3aa: CASSQDQNGENTGELFF
j_gene: TRBJ1-1; abundance: once; v_gene: TRBV6-5; d_gene: -; CDR3nt: TGTGCCAGCATCCCCCTCATCGCAGAAGCTTTCTTT; CDR3aa: CASIPLIAEAFF
j_gene: TRBJ1-3; abundance: -; v_gene: TRBV5-6; d_gene: -; CDR3nt: TGTGCCAGCAGCCCCCAGTTGGTCTCTGGAAACACCATATATTTT; CDR3aa: CASSPQLVSGNTIYF
j_gene: TRBJ2-5; abundance: -; v_gene: TRBV14; d_gene: -; CDR3nt: TGTGCCAGCAGCCAAGTTCGGGGGATTAGGAGAGAGACCCAGTACTTC; CDR3aa: CASSQVRGIRRETQYF
j_gene: TRBJ1-2; abundance: -; v_gene: TRBV5-4; d_gene: -; CDR3nt: TGTGCCAGCAGCTTGGCTCGACGAGGGGGCTACACCTTC; CDR3aa: CASSLARRGGYTF
j_gene: TRBJ2-4; abundance: -; v_gene: TRBV6-5; d_gene: -; CDR3nt: TGTGCCAGCAGTCTTCCCGGGGGCATTCAGTACTTC; CDR3aa: CASSLPGGIQYF
j_gene: TRBJ2-1; abundance: -; v_gene: TRBV24-1; d_gene: TRBD1; CDR3nt: TGTGCCACCAGTGATGCCGGGACAGGGGGCAATGAGCAGTTCTTC; CDR3aa: CATSDAGTGGNEQFF
j_gene: TRBJ1-6; abundance: -; v_gene: TRBV4-1; d_gene: -; CDR3nt: TGCGCCAGCAGCCAAGATCCCCAAAACTCACCCCTCCACTTT; CDR3aa: CASSQDPQNSPLHF
j_gene: TRBJ2-7; abundance: -; v_gene: TRBV21-1; d_gene: -; CDR3nt: TGTGCCAGCAGCAAAGCAGTAGGCCTAGCGGGGGTTTACTACGAGCAGTACTTC; CDR3aa: CASSKAVGLAGVYYEQYF
j_gene: TRBJ2-7; abundance: -; v_gene: TRBV5-1; d_gene: -; CDR3nt: TGCGCCAGCAGCTTGGCGGGTCAGTCGGGCGAGCAGTACTTC; CDR3aa: CASSLAGQSGEQYF
j_gene: TRBJ1-1; abundance: -; v_gene: TRBV5-1; d_gene: -; CDR3nt: TGCGCCAGCAGCTTGCCCAGCACTGAAGCTTTCTTT; CDR3aa: CASSLPSTEAFF
j_gene: TRBJ1-2; abundance: -; v_gene: TRBV6-5; d_gene: TRBD1; CDR3nt: TGTGCCAGCAGTTTCGTCGGGACAGACCTATATGGCTACACCTTC; CDR3aa: CASSFVGTDLYGYTF
j_gene: TRBJ1-3; abundance: -; v_gene: TRBV3-1/TRBV3-2; d_gene: -; CDR3nt: TGTGCCAGCAGCCAATCGGACTTACGCTCTGGAAACACCATATATTTT; CDR3aa: CASSQSDLRSGNTIYF
j_gene: TRBJ1-2; abundance: -; v_gene: TRBV18; d_gene: TRBD1; CDR3nt: TGTGCCAGCTCACCACTAGGGGGCGACTATGGCTACACCTTC; CDR3aa: CASSPLGGDYGYTF
j_gene: TRBJ2-1; abundance: once; v_gene: TRBV6-1; d_gene: -; CDR3nt: TGTGCCAGCAGTGAAGCAACAGGGTCCTACAATGAGCAGTTCTTC; CDR3aa: CASSEATGSYNEQFF
j_gene: TRBJ2-1; abundance: -; v_gene: TRBV30; d_gene: TRBD2; CDR3nt: TGTGCCTGGAGTTCTGGGACTAGCGGGTTATTCTTC; CDR3aa: CAWSSGTSGLFF
j_gene: TRBJ1-5; abundance: -; v_gene: TRBV2; d_gene: -; CDR3nt: TGTGCCAGCAGTGAAGGGTCGGGTTTGAATCCGCCCCAGCATTTT; CDR3aa: CASSEGSGLNPPQHF
j_gene: TRBJ2-3; abundance: -; v_gene: TRBV29-1; d_gene: TRBD2; CDR3nt: TGCAGCGTCCCGACTAGCGGGGGGCCAGATACGCAGTATTTT; CDR3aa: CSVPTSGGPDTQYF
j_gene: TRBJ1-4; abundance: -; v_gene: TRBV2; d_gene: TRBD1; CDR3nt: TGTGCCAGCAGTGAAGCGGGGACAGCTAATGAAAAACTGTTTTTT; CDR3aa: CASSEAGTANEKLFF
j_gene: TRBJ2-3; abundance: -; v_gene: TRBV6-5; d_gene: -; CDR3nt: TGTGCCAGCAGATTAGCGTGGGACACAGATACGCAGTATTTT; CDR3aa: CASRLAWDTDTQYF
j_gene: TRBJ1-2; abundance: -; v_gene: TRBV20-1; d_gene: -; CDR3nt: TGCAGTGCTAGAGATCCACTTGGCTACACCTTC; CDR3aa: CSARDPLGYTF
j_gene: TRBJ1-2; abundance: -; v_gene: TRBV19; d_gene: TRBD1; CDR3nt: TGTGCCAGTAGTCGCGATACGGGACAGGGTACCTATGGCTACACCTTC; CDR3aa: CASSRDTGQGTYGYTF
j_gene: TRBJ1-1; abundance: -; v_gene: TRBV6-5; d_gene: -; CDR3nt: TGTGCCAGCAGTTTCGGACACGCCAGAGTTGGCACTGAAGCTTTCTTT; CDR3aa: CASSFGHARVGTEAFF
j_gene: TRBJ2-6; abundance: -; v_gene: TRBV19; d_gene: -; CDR3nt: TGTGCCAGTAGTGGCAGCAGCTCTGGGGCCAACGTCCTGACTTTC; CDR3aa: CASSGSSSGANVLTF
j_gene: TRBJ1-2; abundance: once; v_gene: TRBV4-1; d_gene: -; CDR3nt: TGCGCCAGCAGCCAGGCTGACAGAAGGGGCTATGGCTACACCTTC; CDR3aa: CASSQADRRGYGYTF
j_gene: TRBJ2-1; abundance: -; v_gene: TRBV19; d_gene: -; CDR3nt: TGTGCCAGTATAGACGGCGGGGCGGCCTACAATGAGCAGTTCTTC; CDR3aa: CASIDGGAAYNEQFF
j_gene: TRBJ2-7; abundance: -; v_gene: TRBV18; d_gene: -; CDR3nt: TGTGCCAGCTCACCATGGGGGGGCGGACACCTTTCCTACGAGCAGTACTTC; CDR3aa: CASSPWGGGHLSYEQYF
j_gene: TRBJ1-4; abundance: -; v_gene: TRBV2; d_gene: -; CDR3nt: TGTGCCAGCACCTCTTCGGAGGCCTTAGGCGAAAAACTGTTTTTT; CDR3aa: CASTSSEALGEKLFF
j_gene: TRBJ1-6; abundance: -; v_gene: TRBV4-1; d_gene: TRBD1; CDR3nt: TGCGCCAGCAGCCAAGATAGGACAGGGAATAGTTCACCCCTCCACTTT; CDR3aa: CASSQDRTGNSSPLHF
j_gene: TRBJ2-7; abundance: few; v_gene: TRBV11-3; d_gene: -; CDR3nt: TGTGCCAGCAGCTTAAAGGCCCGGGACGTTCGTCCTAAGGCCTACGAGCAGTACTTC; CDR3aa: CASSLKARDVRPKAYEQYF
j_gene: TRBJ2-2; abundance: -; v_gene: TRBV5-1; d_gene: -; CDR3nt: TGCGCCAGCACCCCTGTTTGGGGCACCGGGGAGCTGTTTTTT; CDR3aa: CASTPVWGTGELFF
j_gene: TRBJ1-1; abundance: -; v_gene: TRBV6-5; d_gene: -; CDR3nt: TGTGCCAGCAGTTACTCGGGCAGACGCCACACTGAAGCTTTCTTT; CDR3aa: CASSYSGRRHTEAFF
j_gene: TRBJ2-7; abundance: -; v_gene: TRBV5-6; d_gene: TRBD1; CDR3nt: TGTGCCAGCAGCTTTTTAGGGACAGGATCCTACGAGCAGTACTTC; CDR3aa: CASSFLGTGSYEQYF
j_gene: TRBJ1-3; abundance: -; v_gene: TRBV28; d_gene: -; CDR3nt: TGTGCCAGCGGACAGCCACGCTCTGGAAACACCATATATTTT; CDR3aa: CASGQPRSGNTIYF
j_gene: TRBJ1-4; abundance: -; v_gene: TRBV18; d_gene: -; CDR3nt: TGTGCCAGCTGTCTAGATGAAAAACTGTTTTTT; CDR3aa: CASCLDEKLFF
j_gene: TRBJ2-5; abundance: -; v_gene: TRBV14; d_gene: TRBD2; CDR3nt: TGTGCCAGCAGCCAAGGTGGACTAGCGGGGGGCCGAGGAGAGACCCAGTACTTC; CDR3aa: CASSQGGLAGGRGETQYF
j_gene: TRBJ2-1; abundance: -; v_gene: TRBV30; d_gene: -; CDR3nt: TGTGCCTGGAGTGCGGGCAGGGGCCTCGGTTTTGTGCAGTTCTTC; CDR3aa: CAWSAGRGLGFVQFF
j_gene: TRBJ2-1; abundance: -; v_gene: TRBV27; d_gene: TRBD1; CDR3nt: TGTGCCAGCAGTCCGATACAGGGGTCGGGCACCTACAATGAGCAGTTCTTC; CDR3aa: CASSPIQGSGTYNEQFF
j_gene: TRBJ2-3; abundance: once; v_gene: TRBV2; d_gene: TRBD2; CDR3nt: TGTGCCAGCAGTCCTACTAGCGGGGGGGCCGAAGATACGCAGTATTTT; CDR3aa: CASSPTSGGAEDTQYF
j_gene: TRBJ1-1; abundance: -; v_gene: TRBV7-9; d_gene: -; CDR3nt: TGTGCCAGCAGCGTACCAGCGAACACTGAAGCTTTCTTT; CDR3aa: CASSVPANTEAFF
j_gene: TRBJ1-1; abundance: -; v_gene: TRBV2; d_gene: TRBD1; CDR3nt: TGTGCCAGCAGTCTACAGGGGGGACGGTCTGAAGCTTTCTTT; CDR3aa: CASSLQGGRSEAFF
j_gene: TRBJ2-7; abundance: -; v_gene: TRBV4-1; d_gene: -; CDR3nt: TGCGCCAGCAGCCAAGAACGGCTAACCAGCTCCTACGAGCAGTACTTC; CDR3aa: CASSQERLTSSYEQYF
j_gene: TRBJ2-5; abundance: -; v_gene: TRBV5-6; d_gene: -; CDR3nt: TGTGCCAGCAGCTTGGGGCAGGGAGGCCGGGAGACCCAGTACTTC; CDR3aa: CASSLGQGGRETQYF
j_gene: TRBJ1-5; abundance: -; v_gene: TRBV10-3; d_gene: -; CDR3nt: TGTGCCATCAGTGAGAGTCTCCTAAATCAGCCCCAGCATTTT; CDR3aa: CAISESLLNQPQHF
j_gene: TRBJ1-2; abundance: -; v_gene: TRBV6-5; d_gene: -; CDR3nt: TGTGCCAGCGGGGCCGACTATGGCTACACCTTC; CDR3aa: CASGADYGYTF
j_gene: TRBJ1-2; abundance: -; v_gene: TRBV3-1/TRBV3-2; d_gene: -; CDR3nt: TGTGCCAGCAGCCAAAGGCCGGAGTCGCAGGGCTACACCTTC; CDR3aa: CASSQRPESQGYTF
j_gene: TRBJ1-3; abundance: -; v_gene: TRBV30; d_gene: -; CDR3nt: TGTGCCTGGAGTGTACCTGGCGGAAACACCATATATTTT; CDR3aa: CAWSVPGGNTIYF
j_gene: TRBJ2-2; abundance: -; v_gene: TRBV30; d_gene: -; CDR3nt: TGTGCCTGGAGTGTGGACAGTCGAAACACCGGGGAGCTGTTTTTT; CDR3aa: CAWSVDSRNTGELFF
j_gene: TRBJ1-3; abundance: -; v_gene: TRBV6-5; d_gene: -; CDR3nt: TGTGCCAGCAGTTTCAGGGGCGTCTCTGGAAACACCATATATTTT; CDR3aa: CASSFRGVSGNTIYF
j_gene: TRBJ1-1; abundance: -; v_gene: TRBV20-1; d_gene: -; CDR3nt: TGCAGTGCTAGTGGGCATCGGGAGGCTTTCTTT; CDR3aa: CSASGHREAFF
j_gene: TRBJ1-5; abundance: -; v_gene: TRBV18; d_gene: -; CDR3nt: TGTGCCAGCTCACGGGGAGGCAATCAGCCCCAGCATTTT; CDR3aa: CASSRGGNQPQHF
j_gene: TRBJ2-7; abundance: -; v_gene: TRBV11-2; d_gene: TRBD1; CDR3nt: TGTGCCAGCAGCCCTAAGACAGGGATCGAGCAGTACTTC; CDR3aa: CASSPKTGIEQYF
j_gene: TRBJ2-5; abundance: -; v_gene: TRBV12-5; d_gene: -; CDR3nt: TGTGCTAGTGGTTTGACGGATGGGGAGACCCAGTACTTC; CDR3aa: CASGLTDGETQYF
j_gene: TRBJ2-6; abundance: -; v_gene: TRBV30; d_gene: -; CDR3nt: TGTGCCTGGAGTGGGGGGAAGAGCTCTGGGGCCAACGTCCTGACTTTC; CDR3aa: CAWSGGKSSGANVLTF
j_gene: TRBJ1-1; abundance: -; v_gene: TRBV30; d_gene: -; CDR3nt: TGTGCCTGGAGCCCGGCTTTGAACACTGAAGCTTTCTTT; CDR3aa: CAWSPALNTEAFF
j_gene: TRBJ2-7; abundance: -; v_gene: TRBV2; d_gene: -; CDR3nt: TGTGCCAGCACCCCGGGGACCTACGAGCAGTACTTC; CDR3aa: CASTPGTYEQYF
j_gene: TRBJ2-7; abundance: many; v_gene: TRBV7-9; d_gene: -; CDR3nt: TGTGCCAGCAGCTTAGGTTCCTACGAGCAGTACTTC; CDR3aa: CASSLGSYEQYF